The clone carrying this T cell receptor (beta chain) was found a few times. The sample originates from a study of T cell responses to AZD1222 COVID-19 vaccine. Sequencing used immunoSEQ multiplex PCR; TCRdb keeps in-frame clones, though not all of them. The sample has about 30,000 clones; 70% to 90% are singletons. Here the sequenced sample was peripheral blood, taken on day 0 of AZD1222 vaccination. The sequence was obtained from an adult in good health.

The CDR3 region is CASSDKPNYGYTF. The CDR3 nucleotides are TGTGCCAGCAGTGATAAGCCCAACTATGGCTACACCTTC. The genes are TRBV6-4 and TRBJ1-2, with unresolved D. Germline V lookup: CDR1 MRHNA, CDR2 SNTAGT. The CDR3 runs to 13 residues. V lost 3 bases and J 2 bases, leaving 7 bases between the germline ends.